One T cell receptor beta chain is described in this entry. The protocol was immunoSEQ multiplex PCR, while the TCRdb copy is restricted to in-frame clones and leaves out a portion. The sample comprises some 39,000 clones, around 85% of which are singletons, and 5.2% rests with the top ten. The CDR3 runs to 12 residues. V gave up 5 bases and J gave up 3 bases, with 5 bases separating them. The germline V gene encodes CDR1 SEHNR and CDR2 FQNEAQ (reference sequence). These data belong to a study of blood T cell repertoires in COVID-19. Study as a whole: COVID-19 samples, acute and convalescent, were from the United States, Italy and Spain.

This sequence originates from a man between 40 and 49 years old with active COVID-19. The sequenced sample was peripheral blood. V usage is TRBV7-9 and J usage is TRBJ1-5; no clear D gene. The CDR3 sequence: CASSPLNQPQHF. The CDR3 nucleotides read TGTGCCAGCAGCCCCCTCAATCAGCCCCAGCATTTT.